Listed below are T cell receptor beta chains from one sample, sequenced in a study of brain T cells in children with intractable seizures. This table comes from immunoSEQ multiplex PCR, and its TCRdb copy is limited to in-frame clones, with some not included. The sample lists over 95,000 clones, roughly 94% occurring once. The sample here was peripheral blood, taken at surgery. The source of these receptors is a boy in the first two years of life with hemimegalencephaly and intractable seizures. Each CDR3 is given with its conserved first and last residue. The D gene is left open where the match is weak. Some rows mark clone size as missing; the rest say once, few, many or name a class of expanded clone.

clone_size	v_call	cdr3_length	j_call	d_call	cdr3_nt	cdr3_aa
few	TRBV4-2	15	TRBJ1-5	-	TGTGCCAGCAGCCAAGAAGGGGCAGCTAATCAGCCCCAGCATTTT	CASSQEGAANQPQHF
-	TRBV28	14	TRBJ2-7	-	TGTGCCAGCAGTTTATATTTGGGCTACTACGAGCAGTACTTC	CASSLYLGYYEQYF
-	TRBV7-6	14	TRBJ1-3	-	TGTGCCAGCAGCTTAATTGCAGGGGGAAACACCATATATTTT	CASSLIAGGNTIYF
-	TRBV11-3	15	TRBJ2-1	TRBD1	TGTGCCAGCAGCTCCCGGGACAGGGGACACAATGAGCAGTTCTTC	CASSSRDRGHNEQFF
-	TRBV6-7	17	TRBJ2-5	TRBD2	TGTGCCAGCAGAACGGGGACTAGCGGGAGGGCCCCAGAGACCCAGTACTTC	CASRTGTSGRAPETQYF
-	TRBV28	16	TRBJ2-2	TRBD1	TGTGCCAGCAGCCCCGACAGGGGGTCGAACACCGGGGAGCTGTTTTTT	CASSPDRGSNTGELFF
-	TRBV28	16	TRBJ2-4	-	TGTGCCAGCAGTTTAGGAGGGGGGGTTGCCAAAAACATTCAGTACTTC	CASSLGGGVAKNIQYF
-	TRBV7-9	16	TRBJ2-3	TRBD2	TGTGCCAGCAGCGTCCTCGAGCGGGAGAGGACAGATACGCAGTATTTT	CASSVLERERTDTQYF
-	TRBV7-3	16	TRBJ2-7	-	TGTGCCAGCAGCTCGCTCAACAGGGTTTTTGCCTACGAGCAGTACTTC	CASSSLNRVFAYEQYF
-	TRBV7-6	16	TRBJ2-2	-	TGTGCCAGCAGCTACACACCGGGACTACAGGGCGGGGAGCTGTTTTTT	CASSYTPGLQGGELFF
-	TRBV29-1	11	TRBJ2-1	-	TGCAGCGTTGGGAAGTACAATGAGCAGTTCTTC	CSVGKYNEQFF
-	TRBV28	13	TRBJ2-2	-	TGTGCCAGCAGGTTAGGGGCGGTCGGGGAGCTGTTTTTT	CASRLGAVGELFF
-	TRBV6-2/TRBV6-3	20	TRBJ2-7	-	TGTGCCAGCAGTTACTCCTTGGGCAGGGTCGGAATCCCTTTCTCCTACGAGCAGTACTTC	CASSYSLGRVGIPFSYEQYF
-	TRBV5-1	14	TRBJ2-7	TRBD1	TGCGCCAGCAGCTGGGGACAGGGGGGGTACGAGCAGTACTTC	CASSWGQGGYEQYF
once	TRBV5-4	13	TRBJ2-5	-	TGTGCCAGCAGCTTGCCCCAAGAGGAGACCCAGTACTTC	CASSLPQEETQYF
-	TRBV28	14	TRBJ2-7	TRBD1	TGTGCCAGCACCGACCCGACAGGGTCATACGAGCAGTACTTC	CASTDPTGSYEQYF
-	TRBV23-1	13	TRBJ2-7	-	TGCGCCAGCCCCCGGGAGATACCCTACGAGCAGTACTTC	CASPREIPYEQYF
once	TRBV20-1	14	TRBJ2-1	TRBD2	TGCAGTGCTAGTCGTCTAGCGGACTACAATGAGCAGTTCTTC	CSASRLADYNEQFF
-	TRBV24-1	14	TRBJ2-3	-	TGTGCCACCAGTGATTTAGTAAGTCCAGATACGCAGTATTTT	CATSDLVSPDTQYF
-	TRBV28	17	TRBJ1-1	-	TGTGCCAGCAGCCTCTTCGGGGCTGGGTCCATGAACACTGAAGCTTTCTTT	CASSLFGAGSMNTEAFF
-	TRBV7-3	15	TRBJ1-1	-	TGTGCCAGCAGCTTAACCCCGGACCTTAACACTGAAGCTTTCTTT	CASSLTPDLNTEAFF
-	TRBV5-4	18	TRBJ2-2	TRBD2	TGTGCCAGCAGCTCCAAGAAGGGGCGGGAGGGACTCACCGGGGAGCTGTTTTTT	CASSSKKGREGLTGELFF
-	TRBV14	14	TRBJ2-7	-	TGTGCCAGCAAAACCTCGGGCCCATCTTACGAGCAGTACTTC	CASKTSGPSYEQYF